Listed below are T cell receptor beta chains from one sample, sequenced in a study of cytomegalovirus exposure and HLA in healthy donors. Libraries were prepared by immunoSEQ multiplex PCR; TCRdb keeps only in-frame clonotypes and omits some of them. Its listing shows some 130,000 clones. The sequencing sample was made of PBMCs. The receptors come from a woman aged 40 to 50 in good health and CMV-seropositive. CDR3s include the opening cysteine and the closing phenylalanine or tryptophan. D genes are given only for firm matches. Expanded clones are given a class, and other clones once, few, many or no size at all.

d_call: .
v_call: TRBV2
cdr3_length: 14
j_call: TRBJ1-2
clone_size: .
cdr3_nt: TGTGCCAGCAGTCCCTCCCCCGGGACACATGGCTACACCTTC
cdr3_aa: CASSPSPGTHGYTF

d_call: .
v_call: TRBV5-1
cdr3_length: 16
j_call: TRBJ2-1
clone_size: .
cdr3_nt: TGCGCCAGCACCCACGTGAGCGGTAGCTCCTACAATGAGCAGTTCTTC
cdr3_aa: CASTHVSGSSYNEQFF

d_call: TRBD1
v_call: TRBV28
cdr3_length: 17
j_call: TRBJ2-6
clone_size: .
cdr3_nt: TGTGCCAGCAAACCGGGACAGGGGGCGCTCGGGGCCAACGTCCTGACTTTC
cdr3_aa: CASKPGQGALGANVLTF

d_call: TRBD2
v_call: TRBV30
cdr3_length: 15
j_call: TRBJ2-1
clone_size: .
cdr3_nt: TGTGCCTGGAGTCCCCTGGGACTAGCGAGCAGTGAGCAGTTCTTC
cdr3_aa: CAWSPLGLASSEQFF

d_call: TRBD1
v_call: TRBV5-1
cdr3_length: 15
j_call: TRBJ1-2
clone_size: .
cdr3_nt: TGCGCCAGCAGCGTCTCCCCAGGACAGGGACATGGCTACACCTTC
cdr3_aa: CASSVSPGQGHGYTF

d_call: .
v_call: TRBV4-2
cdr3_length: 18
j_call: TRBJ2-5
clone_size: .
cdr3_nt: TGTGCCAGCAGCCAAGCGGTGTTGGAGGCAGGGGAAAGGGAGACCCAGTACTTC
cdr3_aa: CASSQAVLEAGERETQYF

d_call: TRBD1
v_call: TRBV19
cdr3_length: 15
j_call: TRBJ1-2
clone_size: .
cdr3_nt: TGTGCCAGTAGTATTCGGGGACAGGGCTACTATGGCTACACCTTC
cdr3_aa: CASSIRGQGYYGYTF

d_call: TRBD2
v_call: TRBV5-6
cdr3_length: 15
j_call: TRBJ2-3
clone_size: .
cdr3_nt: TGTGCCAGCAGCGCATATGGCGGGAGCTCAAATACGCAGTATTTT
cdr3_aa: CASSAYGGSSNTQYF

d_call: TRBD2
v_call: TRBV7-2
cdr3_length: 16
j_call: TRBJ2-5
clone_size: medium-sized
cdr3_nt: TGTGCCAGCAGCGTCGAGGGAGGGGAAGATCAAGAGACCCAGTACTTC
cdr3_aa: CASSVEGGEDQETQYF

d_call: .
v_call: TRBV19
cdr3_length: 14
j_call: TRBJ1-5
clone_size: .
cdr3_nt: TGTGCCAGTAGCGACTGGCAGGGGAATCAGCCCCAGCATTTT
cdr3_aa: CASSDWQGNQPQHF

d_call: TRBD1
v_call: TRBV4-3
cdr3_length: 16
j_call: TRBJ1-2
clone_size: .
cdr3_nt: TGCGCCAGCAGCCAAGTAGGGGGCTTCACTAACTATGGCTACACCTTC
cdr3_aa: CASSQVGGFTNYGYTF

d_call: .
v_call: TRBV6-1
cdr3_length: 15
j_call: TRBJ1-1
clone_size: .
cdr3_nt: TGTGCCAGCATTGGCGTACCCGGGGGGAGCACTGAAGCTTTCTTT
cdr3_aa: CASIGVPGGSTEAFF

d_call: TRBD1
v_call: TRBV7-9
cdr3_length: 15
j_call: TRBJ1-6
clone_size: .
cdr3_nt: TGTGCCAGCAGCTCACGACAGGGGGCAGGGTCACCCCTCCACTTT
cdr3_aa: CASSSRQGAGSPLHF

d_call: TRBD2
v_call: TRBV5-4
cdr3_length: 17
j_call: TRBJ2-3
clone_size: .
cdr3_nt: TGTGCCAGCAGCCCCCCAGGAAGCGGGAGGCAGGGGAATACGCAGTATTTT
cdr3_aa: CASSPPGSGRQGNTQYF

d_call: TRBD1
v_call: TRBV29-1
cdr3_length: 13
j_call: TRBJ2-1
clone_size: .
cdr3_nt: TGCAGCGTTGACATTACAGGGGGGACGGAGCAGTTCTTC
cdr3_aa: CSVDITGGTEQFF

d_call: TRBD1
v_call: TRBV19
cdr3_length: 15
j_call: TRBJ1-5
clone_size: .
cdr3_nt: TGTGCCAGTAGTATCCCGACAGGGGGCAATCAGCCCCAGCATTTT
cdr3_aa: CASSIPTGGNQPQHF

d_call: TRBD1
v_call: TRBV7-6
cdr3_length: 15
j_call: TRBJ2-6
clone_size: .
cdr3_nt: TGTGCCAGCAGCTACAGGGGCTCTGGGGCCAACGTCCTGACTTTC
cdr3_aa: CASSYRGSGANVLTF

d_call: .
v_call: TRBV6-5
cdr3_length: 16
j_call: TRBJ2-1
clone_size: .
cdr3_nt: TGTGCCAGCAGTTACTTCGGGAGAAGCTCCTACAATGAGCAGTTCTTC
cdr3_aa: CASSYFGRSSYNEQFF

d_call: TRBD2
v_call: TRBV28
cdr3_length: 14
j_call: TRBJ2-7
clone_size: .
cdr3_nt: TGTGCCAGCAGATGGACTAGCGGCTCATACGAGCAGTACTTC
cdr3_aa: CASRWTSGSYEQYF

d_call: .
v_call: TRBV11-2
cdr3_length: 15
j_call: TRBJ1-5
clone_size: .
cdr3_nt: TGTGCCAGCAGTCTTTGGGGGGGTGGGCGCCAGCCCCAGCATTTT
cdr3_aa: CASSLWGGGRQPQHF

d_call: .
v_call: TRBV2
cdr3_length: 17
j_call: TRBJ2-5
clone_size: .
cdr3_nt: TGTGCCAGCAGTGAAGCGCAAGGGGGAGGGCTCCAAGAGACCCAGTACTTC
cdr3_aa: CASSEAQGGGLQETQYF

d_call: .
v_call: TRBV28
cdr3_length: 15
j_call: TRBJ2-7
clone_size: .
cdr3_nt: TGTGCCAGCTCCTCCTCCGGGACAAATTTCTACGAGCAGTACTTC
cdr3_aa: CASSSSGTNFYEQYF

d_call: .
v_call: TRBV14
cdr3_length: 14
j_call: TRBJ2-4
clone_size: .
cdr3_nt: TGTGCCAGCAGCCAACGAGCAGGCCGCTCCATTCAGTACTTC
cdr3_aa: CASSQRAGRSIQYF

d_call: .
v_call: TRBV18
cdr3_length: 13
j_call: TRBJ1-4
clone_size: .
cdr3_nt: TGTGCCAGCTCTGGGAGGAGAGGCGAAAAACTGTTTTTT
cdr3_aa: CASSGRRGEKLFF

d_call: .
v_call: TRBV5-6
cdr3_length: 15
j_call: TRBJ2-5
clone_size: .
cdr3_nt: TGTGCCAGCAGCGCCACTAGGAGGGGAGTGGAGACCCAGTACTTC
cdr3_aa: CASSATRRGVETQYF

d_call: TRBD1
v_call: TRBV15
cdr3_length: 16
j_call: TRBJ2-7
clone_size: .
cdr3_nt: TGTGCCACCAGCAGAGTTGGGGGACAGCCCAGGGCCGAGCAGTACTTC
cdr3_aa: CATSRVGGQPRAEQYF